The present T cell receptor (beta chain) was sequenced within a study of T cell responses to AZD1222 COVID-19 vaccine. Across the study: Combined were second doses at about 4 or about 12 weeks. Notes on the study in general: Among those given AZD1222, only six were seropositive at baseline. A mostly white British donor set with more females was recruited, and clonal diversity was possibly underestimated.

This CDR3 has 14 amino acids. Germline CDR1 and CDR2: LNHDA and SQIVND (reference sequence). V lost 5 bases and J 0 bases, leaving 8 bases between the germline ends. Measured with immunoSEQ multiplex PCR; TCRdb has only the in-frame clones, and not every one. The data contain some 130,000 clones, roughly 90% of them singletons. Regarding this clone: Its antigen is not identified.

The receptor's source is an adult in good health. The chain has TRBV19 and TRBJ1-5; D is undetermined. Here the sequenced sample was peripheral blood, taken on day 0 of AZD1222 vaccination. Here the CDR3 reads CASSLQNSNQPQHF. CDR3 coding DNA: TGTGCCAGTAGTCTTCAGAATAGCAATCAGCCCCAGCATTTT.